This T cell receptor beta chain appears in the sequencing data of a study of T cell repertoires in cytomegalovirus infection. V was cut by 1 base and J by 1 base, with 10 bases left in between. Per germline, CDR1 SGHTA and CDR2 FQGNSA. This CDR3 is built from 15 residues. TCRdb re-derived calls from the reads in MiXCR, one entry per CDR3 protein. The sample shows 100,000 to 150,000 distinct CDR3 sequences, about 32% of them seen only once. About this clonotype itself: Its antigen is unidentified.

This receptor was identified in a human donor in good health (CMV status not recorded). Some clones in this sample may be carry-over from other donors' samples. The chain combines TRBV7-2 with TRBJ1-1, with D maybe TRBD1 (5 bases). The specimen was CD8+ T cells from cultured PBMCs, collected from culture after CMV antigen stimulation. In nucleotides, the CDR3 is TGTGCCAGCAGCTTAGGCCCAGGGCAGAACACTGAAGCTTTCTTT. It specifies CASSLGPGQNTEAFF.